One TCR beta chain is described in this entry. Germline V CDR1 and CDR2: MDHEN, SYDVKM. V shed 7 bases, J shed 4 bases, and the junction held 9 bases outside the gene matches. The CDR3 covers 16 residues. This specimen comes from a study of blood T cells in healthy people across ages. The wider study: Template-switching capture recovered about one barcoded beta molecule per two T cells.

Alongside a J-beta primer mix, a sample-barcoded 5' primer served in a second PCR lasting roughly 6 to 11 cycles. MiXCR was run by TCRdb on the 5' RACE reads, yielding one entry per CDR3 protein. Of approximately 700,000 distinct CDR3 sequences listed, approximately 31% are singletons. Sequenced material: blood. The chain has TRBV28 and TRBJ2-3; 12 bases fit TRBD2. The receptor comes from a woman aged 80 or over in good health. In DNA, the CDR3 is TGTGCCAGCAACCGAACCCTAGCGGGGGGGCCAGATACGCAGTATTTT. Translating gives CASNRTLAGGPDTQYF. The whole variable domain, filled in from reference TRBV28 and TRBJ2-3, reads DVKVTQSSRYLVKRTGEKVFLECVQDMDHENMFWYRQDPGLGLRLIYFSYDVKMKEKGDIPEGYSVSREKKERFSLILESASTNQTSMYLCASNRTLAGGPDTQYFGPGTRLTVL.